The source of this T cell receptor beta chain is a study of blood T cell repertoires in COVID-19. Turning to the study itself: Acute-phase and convalescent COVID-19 samples originated in the United States, Italy and Spain. Sample material is recorded as cDNA or gDNA derived from T cells, B-cell-depleted T cells, or PBMCs.

The Seattle site enrolled patients during active infection and followed them longitudinally. Germline V lookup: CDR1 ENHRY, CDR2 SYGVKD. This CDR3 has 18 amino acids. The V gene lost 0 bases and the J gene lost 0 bases, with 15 bases spanning the gap. As processed by the authors: Estimation of nucleated cell counts was performed using reference gene primer amplification. Assay used: immunoSEQ multiplex PCR; TCRdb lists only in-frame clones, some missing. D and trimming come from the DNA, and the V and J calls and clone size come from that table. The table includes around 260,000 clones, about 87% detected once.

Sequencing input: peripheral blood. This TCR derives from a woman aged 55-70 years with COVID-19, enrolled during active disease. The chain links TRBV10-3 to TRBJ1-5; D might be TRBD1 (5 bases). The CDR3 coding sequence is TGTGCCATCAGTGAGTCGACGGGACTCACAAATAGCAATCAGCCCCAGCATTTT. Translation gives CAISESTGLTNSNQPQHF.